This T cell receptor (beta chain) is from a study of cytomegalovirus exposure and HLA in healthy donors. The donors were in the roughly 120-subject validation cohort; that cohort was separate from the roughly 620-subject first cohort. Germline V lookup: CDR1 MNHEY, CDR2 SMNVEV (reference sequence). V lost 3 bases to trimming and J lost 0 bases, with 33 bases between them. The CDR3 spans 24 residues. With respect to this clone: What it recognizes is unknown.

Profiling relied on immunoSEQ multiplex PCR, and the TCRdb table lists in-frame clones only, not all of them. The sample lists fewer than 150,000 clones, about 87% occurring once. The study's findings and limits: The investigators catalogued 164 TCR beta chains as cytomegalovirus-associated.

The genes are TRBV27 and TRBJ1-6, with D possibly being TRBD1 (5 bases). The TCR originated in a man aged 18 to 29 in good health and CMV-seropositive. What was sequenced was PBMCs. CDR3 sequence (DNA): TGTGCCAGCAGTTTCAGGGCCCCGCGAGGCGCTGGGTGGGCGCAAAGCTCCTATAATTCACCCCTCCACTTT. The encoded protein is CASSFRAPRGAGWAQSSYNSPLHF.